This T cell receptor beta chain was documented in a study of T cell responses to AZD1222 COVID-19 vaccine. Germline V gene sequence: CDR1 SGHAT, CDR2 FQNNGV. The CDR3 totals 14 residues. Trimming shortened V by 2 bases and J by 3 bases, and 10 bases separated the two germline ends. Produced via immunoSEQ multiplex PCR; TCRdb's table is partial and in-frame only. The sample lists about 160,000 clones; about nine tenths were seen once. This clonotype originated in an adult in good health. This chain links TRBV11-2 with TRBJ1-1; TRBD1 is a possible D gene (6 bases). The sample here was peripheral blood, taken on day 0 of AZD1222 vaccination. The CDR3, as DNA: TGTGCCAGCAGCTTATCTAGGACAGACACTGAAGCTTTCTTT. Its translation: CASSLSRTDTEAFF.